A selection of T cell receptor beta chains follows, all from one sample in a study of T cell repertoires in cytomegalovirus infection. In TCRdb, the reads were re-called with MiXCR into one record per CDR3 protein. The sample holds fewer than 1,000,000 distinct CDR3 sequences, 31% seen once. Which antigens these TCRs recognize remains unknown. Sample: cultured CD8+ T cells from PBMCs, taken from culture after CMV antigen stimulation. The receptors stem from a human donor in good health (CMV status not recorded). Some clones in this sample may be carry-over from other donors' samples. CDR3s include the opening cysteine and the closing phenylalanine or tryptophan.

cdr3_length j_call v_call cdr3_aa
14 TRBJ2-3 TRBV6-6 CASSPSGAASAQYF
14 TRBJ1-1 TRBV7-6 CASSYQPGGDEAFF
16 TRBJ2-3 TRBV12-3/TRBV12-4 CASTPLAGGPADTQYF
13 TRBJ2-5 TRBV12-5 CASGASLGETQYF
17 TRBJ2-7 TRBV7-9 CASSLVYGTGSSYEQYF
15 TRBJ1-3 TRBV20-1 CSANSLSDSGNTIYF
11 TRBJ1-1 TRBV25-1 CASVWGIEAFF
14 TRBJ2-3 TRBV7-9 CASSPSAGGDTQYF
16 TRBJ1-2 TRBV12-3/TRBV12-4 CASSFGTDLRSEGYTF
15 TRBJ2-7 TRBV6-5 CASSFQTDPSYEQYF
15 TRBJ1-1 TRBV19 CASGETGVANTEAFF
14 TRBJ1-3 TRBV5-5 CASSSSGTGNTIYF
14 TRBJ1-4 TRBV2 CASSENTPHEKLFF
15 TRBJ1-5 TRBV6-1 CASSEAWTANQPQHF
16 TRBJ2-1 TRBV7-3 CASSEIMGPGYNEQFF
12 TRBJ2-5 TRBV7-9 CASLDGVETQYF
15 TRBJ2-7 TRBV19 CASSIDEGGSYEQYF
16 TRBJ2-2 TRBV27 CASSAIDTANTGELFF
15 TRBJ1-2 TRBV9 CASSEAGGVSYGYTF
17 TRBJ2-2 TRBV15 CATSRDKLRTNDGELFF
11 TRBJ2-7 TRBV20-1 CSSSSGYEQYF
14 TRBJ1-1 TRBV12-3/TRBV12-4 CASSTRDRGAEAFF
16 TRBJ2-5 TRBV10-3 CAISESQGGLGETQYF
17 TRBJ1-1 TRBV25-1 CASSETQNRGRDTEAFF
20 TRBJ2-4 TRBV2 CASSLPAGLAGGLAKNIQYF
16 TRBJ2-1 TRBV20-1 CSAREPGQGIYNEQFF
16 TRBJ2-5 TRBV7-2 CASSPGLVSVGETQYF
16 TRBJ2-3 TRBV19 CASSSGTSGWEDTQYF
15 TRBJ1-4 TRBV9 CASSGEGAQEEKLFF
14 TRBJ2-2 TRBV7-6 CASSLSGGPGELFF
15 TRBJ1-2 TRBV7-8 CASSLDRGASGGYTF
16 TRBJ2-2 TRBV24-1 CATSPGTGGDTGELFF
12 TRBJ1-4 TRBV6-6 CASTDSGEKLFF
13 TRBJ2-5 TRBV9 CASNAGGAETQYF
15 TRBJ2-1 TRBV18 CASSPPRGSYNEQFF
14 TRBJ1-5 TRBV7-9 CASSLANSNQPQHF
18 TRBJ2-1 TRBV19 CASSMTLSTSGGYNEQFF
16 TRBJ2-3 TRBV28 CASTFLRVGSTDTQYF
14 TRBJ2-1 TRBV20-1 CSANAGGPNNEQFF
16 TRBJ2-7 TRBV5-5 CASSFGQPLSSYEQYF
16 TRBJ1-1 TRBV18 CASSPTGIGGDTEAFF
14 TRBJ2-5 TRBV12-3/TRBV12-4 CASSPGTVQETQYF
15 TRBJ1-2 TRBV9 CASSVAAGANYGYTF
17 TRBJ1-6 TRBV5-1 CASSLDPPRATDSPLHF
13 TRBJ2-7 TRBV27 CASTQSRGYEQYF
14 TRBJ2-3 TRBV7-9 CASKSGGASDTQYF
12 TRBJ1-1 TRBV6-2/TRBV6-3 CASSGSLSEAFF
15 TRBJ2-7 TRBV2 CASSATGASIYEQYF